Listed here are 20 T cell receptor beta chains from one sample, sequenced in a study of CD8+CD57+ T cells in acquired aplastic anemia. The study profiled TCR beta VDJ and CDR3 using genomic DNA as template. TCRdb processed the reads anew with MiXCR; each CDR3 protein has one entry. The sample includes about 190,000 distinct CDR3 sequences, over 60% of them seen just once. Sequencing was done on a sample of sorted CD4+, CD8+, or CD8+CD57+ T cells (not recorded which) from PBMCs. All receptors come from a human donor with severe aplastic anemia or a healthy control (not recorded which).

A single count supports this clonotype. V is TRBV9 and J is TRBJ2-3; 10 positions agree with TRBD2. Per germline, CDR1 SGDLS and CDR2 YYNGEE. J lost 2 bases, V lost 4 bases, and 7 bases had no gene match. The CDR3 length is 16 residues. The DNA for the CDR3 is TGTGCCAGCAGCATTAGCGGGGGGACCCACACAGATACGCAGTATTTT. This codes for CASSISGGTHTDTQYF.

The rearrangement joins TRBV7-2 to TRBJ1-4; no clear D gene. Between the trimmed V and J ends, which lost 1 base and 5 bases, there was a span of 8 bases. This CDR3 spans 14 amino acids. CDR1 is SGHTA, CDR2 FQGNSA, per germline. CDR3 nucleotides: TGTGCCAGCAGCTTAGGTGGTGGCAATGAAAAACTGTTTTTT. Protein product: CASSLGGGNEKLFF.

The rearrangement links TRBV9 to TRBJ2-6, with 9 nucleotides matching TRBD1. V was pared by 6 bases and J by 1 base, with 8 bases of the junction left unmatched. Germline V gene data show CDR1 as SGDLS and CDR2 as YYNGEE. This CDR3 has 17 amino acids. The CDR3 here is CASTRDRDMSGANVLTF. The CDR3 DNA reads as TGTGCCAGCACCCGGGACAGGGACATGTCTGGGGCCAACGTCCTGACTTTC.

V is TRBV2 and J is TRBJ2-5; 14 nucleotides agree with TRBD2. The CDR3 is 15 residues long. Trimming took 6 bases from V and 11 from J; bases not matched to a gene: 11. Germline CDR1 SNHLY, CDR2 FYNNEI. The CDR3 DNA reads TGTGCCAGCAGCGGGACTAGCGGGAGCATCGATGAGCAGTACTTC. Amino acid sequence: CASSGTSGSIDEQYF.

The chain is built from TRBV25-1 and TRBJ1-1; 7 nucleotides agree with TRBD1. CDR3 size: 15 residues. From germline, CDR1 is MGHDK and CDR2 SYGVNS. J was trimmed by 3 bases and V by 6 bases; bases with no gene match: 10. CDR3: CASSPGGGWDTEAFF. Here the CDR3 DNA reads TGTGCCAGCAGCCCAGGGGGAGGGTGGGACACTGAAGCTTTCTTT.

J is TRBJ1-1 and V is TRBV7-8; D unresolved. Between the trimmed V and J ends, which lost 1 base and 0 bases, there was a span of 6 bases. This CDR3 is built from 14 residues. CDR1 SGHVS and CDR2 FQNEAQ come from the germline V gene. The CDR3 protein is CASSLVNMNTEAFF. CDR3 sequence (DNA): TGTGCCAGCAGCTTAGTAAACATGAACACTGAAGCTTTCTTT.

This clonotype has only a few counts. The chain joins TRBV7-3 to TRBJ1-2; D may be TRBD1 (5 bases). From germline, CDR1 is SGHTA and CDR2 FQGTGA. This CDR3 is built from 13 residues. Trimming took 1 base from V and 3 from J, leaving 6 bases between them. CDR3 amino acids: CASSLKQDYGYTF. DNA of the CDR3: TGTGCCAGCAGCTTAAAACAGGACTATGGCTACACCTTC.

The rearrangement joins TRBV4-1 to TRBJ1-6; D might be TRBD1 (6 bases). The germline V gene has CDR1 MGHRA and CDR2 YSYEKL. The CDR3 covers 18 residues. Trimming shortened V by 4 bases and J by 3 bases, and 19 bases separated the two germline ends. The DNA for the CDR3 is TGCGCCAGCAGCCTCCTATTGGTGGGGACATACTATAATTCACCCCTCCACTTT. As protein: CASSLLLVGTYYNSPLHF.

The V call is TRBV20-1, the J call TRBJ2-1; D is unclear. V dropped 0 bases and J dropped 0 bases, with 9 bases sitting between them. This CDR3 has 15 amino acids. Germline assignment: CDR1 DFQATT and CDR2 SNEGSKA (reference sequence). CDR3 sequence reads: CSARDRQVSYNEQFF. As DNA, the CDR3 is TGCAGTGCTAGAGATCGGCAGGTCTCCTACAATGAGCAGTTCTTC.

For this clonotype: Mismatch with germline at one junction end may stem from a read error. The CDR3 DNA sequence: TGTGCCAGCAGCTACGGGCGAAGTGATAACTCACCCCTCCACTTT. Translation gives CASSYGRSDNSPLHF. The chain recombines TRBV9 with TRBJ1-6; D not resolved. This CDR3 is 15 amino acids long. CDR1 SGDLS and CDR2 YYNGEE come from the germline V gene.

The rearrangement uses TRBV9 and TRBJ2-2; maybe TRBD1 (6 bases). Trimming took 1 base from V and 2 from J, leaving 9 bases between them. The germline gives CDR1 SGDLS, CDR2 YYNGEE. The CDR3 is 15 residues long. As DNA, the CDR3 is TGTGCCAGCAGCGTAATGGGGGCCAACACCGGGGAGCTGTTTTTT. Translating it yields CASSVMGANTGELFF. Looking up the rest from reference TRBV9 and TRBJ2-2 gives the full variable domain: DSGVTQTPKHLITATGQRVTLRCSPRSGDLSVYWYQQSLDQGLQFLIQYYNGEERAKGNILERFSAQQFPDLHSELNLSSLELGDSALYFCASSVMGANTGELFFGEGSRLTVL.

This clonotype was observed at least ten times. This chain joins TRBV6-1 and TRBJ2-7; D unresolved. This CDR3 region has 12 residues. Trimming removed 2 bases from V and 3 bases from J, with 5 bases in between. Per germline, CDR1 MNHNS and CDR2 SASEGT. For the CDR3, the DNA is TGTGCCAGCAGTGAACCTAACTACGAGCAGTACTTC. Translation: CASSEPNYEQYF.

This clonotype has at least ten counts. The chain recombines TRBV5-6 with TRBJ2-1, with 12 nucleotides matching TRBD2. The V segment lost 4 bases and the J segment 0 bases; nucleotides outside the gene matches: 8. The germline V gene encodes CDR1 SGHDT and CDR2 YYEEEE. The CDR3 covers 18 residues. The CDR3 coding sequence is TGTGCCAGCAGCCTCGGACTAGCGGGGTCTAACTCCTACAATGAGCAGTTCTTC. Protein product: CASSLGLAGSNSYNEQFF.

Points on this clonotype: Compared with germline, one end of the junction differs, possibly owing to a read error. In DNA form, the CDR3 reads TGTGCCAGCAGTGAAGCGCAGCGGTGGTATGATGGCTACACCTTC. The encoded protein is CASSEAQRWYDGYTF. J is TRBJ1-2 and V is TRBV10-2, with unresolved D. Germline CDR1 and CDR2: WSHSY and SAAADI. This CDR3 is 15 amino acids long.

This clonotype is a singleton in its sample. This sequence joins TRBV29-1 and TRBJ1-2, with TRBD1 as a possible D gene (5 bases). The germline V and J ends were trimmed by 4 bases and 7 bases, with 10 bases remaining between them. This CDR3 has 11 amino acids. Germline values: CDR1 SQVTM, CDR2 ANQGSEA. The CDR3 region is CSVGQGGGYTF. CDR3 DNA: TGCAGCGTTGGGCAGGGAGGTGGCTACACCTTC.

CDR3: CATTGASNQPQHF. In DNA, the CDR3 is TGTGCCACCACAGGGGCTAGCAATCAGCCCCAGCATTTT. This chain joins TRBV10-3 and TRBJ1-5, with 7 bases that match TRBD1. The V and J ends lost 10 bases and 0 bases, in that order; junction bases with no gene match: 3. Germline CDR1 and CDR2: ENHRY and SYGVKD. The length of the CDR3 is 13 residues.

CDR3 DNA: TGTGCCAGCAGCTTAGCGGCCACCTACGAGCAGTACTTC. It translates to CASSLAATYEQYF. V gene TRBV7-9 combines with J gene TRBJ2-7; no clear D gene. Trimming shortened V by 0 bases and J by 2 bases, and 5 bases separated the two germline ends. The CDR3 loop spans 13 amino acids. Looked up from germline, CDR1 is SEHNR and CDR2 is FQNEAQ (reference sequence). Supplemented by reference TRBV7-9 and TRBJ2-7, the full variable domain reads DTGVSQNPRHKITKRGQNVTFRCDPISEHNRLYWYRQTLGQGPEFLTYFQNEAQLEKSRLLSDRFSAERPKGSFSTLEIQRTEQGDSAMYLCASSLAATYEQYFGPGTRLTVT.

This clonotype was detected only a few times. V and J are TRBV20-1 and TRBJ1-6; the D gene is possibly TRBD1 (5 bases). Germline V gives CDR1 DFQATT, CDR2 SNEGSKA (reference sequence). V dropped 4 bases and J dropped 7 bases, with 11 bases sitting between them. The CDR3 is made up of 13 amino acids. The CDR3 region is CSATDTLNSPLHF. The CDR3 DNA reads as TGCAGTGCTACGGACACCCTGAATTCACCCCTCCACTTT.

This clonotype was found many times. The chain is built from TRBV11-2 and TRBJ1-5; D ambiguous. Germline values: CDR1 SGHAT, CDR2 FQNNGV. The CDR3 extends over 15 amino acids. The ends were cut back, 6 bases at V and 1 base at J, with 13 bases in the middle. The CDR3 coding sequence is TGTGCCAGCAGTGATCTCACGGGAAGCAATCAGCCCCAGCATTTT. This codes for CASSDLTGSNQPQHF.

This sequence joins TRBV9 and TRBJ2-7; D remains unclear. CDR3 length equals 13 residues. Looked up from germline, CDR1 is SGDLS and CDR2 is YYNGEE. Trimming pared 4 bases from V and 9 bases from J, leaving 17 bases between. This chain's CDR3 is CASSQLTLVGQYF. DNA of the CDR3: TGTGCCAGCAGCCAACTTACTCTAGTGGGGCAGTACTTC.